The T cell receptor (beta chain) described here comes from a study of cytomegalovirus exposure and HLA in healthy donors. Study-wide findings and caveats: Presence/absence analyses took donor sequencing depth as roughly uniform. Later analysis showed most CMV-associated TCR beta chains appearing HLA-restricted.

The CDR3 extends over 14 amino acids. Trimming removed 4 bases from V and 8 bases from J, with 17 bases in between. Per germline, CDR1 LNHDA and CDR2 SQIVND (reference sequence). This PCR relied on a set of 60 Vbeta primers and 13 Jbeta primers. TCRdb's copy holds only in-frame clones and misses some; the assay was immunoSEQ multiplex PCR. The sample has about 170,000 clones; roughly 78% are singletons. Points on this clone: Antigen: not known.

This receptor was taken from a woman aged 50 to 60 in good health and CMV-seropositive. The chain combines TRBV19 with TRBJ1-2; possible D gene TRBD1, 6 bases. Sequenced material: PBMCs. Here the CDR3 reads CASSTGQRAYGYTF. CDR3 sequence (DNA): TGTGCCAGTAGTACCGGACAGAGGGCGTACGGCTACACCTTC.